A single T cell receptor beta chain is shown here with its context. The antigen remains unidentified. These data are taken from a study of cytomegalovirus exposure and HLA in healthy donors. Study-wide background: Earlier work reported 100 million or so unique TCR beta sequences from roughly 180 million T cells. Study observations and caveats: With DRB1 most and HLA-C fewest, TCR association rates differed between HLA loci in a later analysis. Across donors, presence/absence analyses took sequencing depth to be roughly uniform. An analysis done earlier found most TCR beta V segments productive about 87% or about 30% of the time.

The CDR3 covers 16 residues. V gave up 5 bases and J gave up 4 bases; unmatched junction bases: 8. Germline CDR1 SGHVS, CDR2 FNYEAQ. 60 Vbeta and 13 Jbeta primers were used in PCR. Assay: immunoSEQ multiplex PCR; the TCRdb copy retains only in-frame clones and omits some. This table has 99,000 or so clones, more than 65% appearing once. The chain is built from TRBV7-6 and TRBJ2-5, with TRBD1 matching over 12 bases. This sequence originates from a man aged 35 to 55 in good health and CMV-seropositive. The specimen was PBMCs. CDR3 loop: CASSLLGQGAGETQYF. The CDR3 region has the DNA TGTGCCAGCAGCCTACTGGGACAGGGGGCTGGAGAGACCCAGTACTTC.